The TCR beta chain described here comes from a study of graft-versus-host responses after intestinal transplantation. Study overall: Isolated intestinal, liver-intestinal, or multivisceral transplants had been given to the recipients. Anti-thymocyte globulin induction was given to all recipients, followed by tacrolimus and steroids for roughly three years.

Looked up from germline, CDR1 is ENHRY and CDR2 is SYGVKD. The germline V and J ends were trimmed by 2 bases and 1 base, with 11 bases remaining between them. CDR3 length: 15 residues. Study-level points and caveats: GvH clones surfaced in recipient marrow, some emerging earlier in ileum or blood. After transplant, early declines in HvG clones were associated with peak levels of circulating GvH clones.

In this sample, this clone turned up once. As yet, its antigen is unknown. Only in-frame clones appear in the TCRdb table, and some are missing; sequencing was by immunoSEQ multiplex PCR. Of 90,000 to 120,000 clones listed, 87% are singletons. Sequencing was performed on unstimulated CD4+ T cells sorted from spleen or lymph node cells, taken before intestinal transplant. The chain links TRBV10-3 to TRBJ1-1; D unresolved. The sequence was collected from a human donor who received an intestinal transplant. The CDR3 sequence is CAISESPGSNTEAFF. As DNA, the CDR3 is TGTGCCATCAGTGAGAGCCCAGGTTCGAACACTGAAGCTTTCTTT.